The clone carrying this T cell receptor beta chain was recorded many times. The sample belongs to a study of CD8+CD57+ T cells in acquired aplastic anemia. Study summary: DNA recovered from sorted CD4+ and CD8+ cells had a mean of approximately 3 ug.

Investigators profiled TCR beta VDJ and CDR3 from genomic DNA template. MiXCR, applied by TCRdb to the reads, yields one record per CDR3 protein. The repertoire holds around 170,000 distinct CDR3 sequences, with around 60% as singletons. Between the trimmed V and J ends, which lost 2 bases and 6 bases, there was a span of 7 bases. The CDR3 has 12 residues. Germline V gene lookup returns CDR1 MNHEY and CDR2 SVGAGI. The gene calls are TRBV6-5 and TRBJ1-2; D perhaps matches TRBD1 (5 bases). This receptor was obtained from a human donor in good health. Specimen: sorted CD4+, CD8+, or CD8+CD57+ T cells (not recorded which) from PBMCs. CDR3 bases: TGTGCCAGCAGTTACGGGGGACATGGCTACACCTTC. Its protein is CASSYGGHGYTF.